This is a list of T cell receptor beta chains from one sample in a study of blood T cells in healthy people across ages. Using its own MiXCR run on the 5' RACE reads, TCRdb lists one record per CDR3 protein. Of hundreds of thousands of distinct CDR3 sequences listed, 45% to 70% are singletons. What was sequenced was blood. The receptor source for this set is a man aged 35 to 55 in good health. Both conserved end residues are part of each CDR3. A D gene is named only where the DNA matches it firmly. Clone size is stated in some rows and not others, as once, few, many or a class when expanded.

>.|TRBJ2-2|TRBV12-3/TRBV12-4|once
TGTGCCAGCACCCTAAGGTTGGGGATTCTAGTCCGGGAGCTGTTTTTT
CASTLRLGILVRELFF
>TRBD2|TRBJ2-7|TRBV28|.
TGTGCCAGCAGTTTACCCAGCGGGGGAAGCTCCTACGAGCAGTACTTC
CASSLPSGGSSYEQYF
>TRBD2|TRBJ2-1|TRBV6-1|.
TGTGCCAGCAGTGATTCGACGGGGGGGCCTAAGCAGTTCTTC
CASSDSTGGPKQFF
>.|TRBJ2-7|TRBV6-5|.
TGTGCCAGCAGTTACCGACAGAGCTACGAGCAGTACTTC
CASSYRQSYEQYF
>.|TRBJ2-7|TRBV28|.
TGTGCCAGCAGTCCCTTGCGCACCGGGGAGCTGGGGGAGCAGTACTTC
CASSPLRTGELGEQYF
>.|TRBJ2-7|TRBV6-2/TRBV6-3|.
TGTGCCAGCAGCAGCACAATGGCAACTCGCTACGAGCAGTACTTC
CASSSTMATRYEQYF
>.|TRBJ1-5|TRBV12-3/TRBV12-4|.
TGTGCCAGCAGTCAGGGTAGGGATCAGCCCCAGCATTTT
CASSQGRDQPQHF
>.|TRBJ2-1|TRBV7-6|.
TGTGCCAGCAGCTTAACCCGGGACATCAAACTCAATGAGCAGTTCTTC
CASSLTRDIKLNEQFF
>TRBD1|TRBJ2-5|TRBV5-1|.
TGCGCCAGCAGCTTGGCAACAGGGGCTCTAGGGGTCCAAGAGACCCAGTACTTC
CASSLATGALGVQETQYF
>.|TRBJ2-1|TRBV6-5|.
TGTGCCAGCAGTTACCCGACCGCTCGGGATTTCAATGAGCAGTTCTTC
CASSYPTARDFNEQFF